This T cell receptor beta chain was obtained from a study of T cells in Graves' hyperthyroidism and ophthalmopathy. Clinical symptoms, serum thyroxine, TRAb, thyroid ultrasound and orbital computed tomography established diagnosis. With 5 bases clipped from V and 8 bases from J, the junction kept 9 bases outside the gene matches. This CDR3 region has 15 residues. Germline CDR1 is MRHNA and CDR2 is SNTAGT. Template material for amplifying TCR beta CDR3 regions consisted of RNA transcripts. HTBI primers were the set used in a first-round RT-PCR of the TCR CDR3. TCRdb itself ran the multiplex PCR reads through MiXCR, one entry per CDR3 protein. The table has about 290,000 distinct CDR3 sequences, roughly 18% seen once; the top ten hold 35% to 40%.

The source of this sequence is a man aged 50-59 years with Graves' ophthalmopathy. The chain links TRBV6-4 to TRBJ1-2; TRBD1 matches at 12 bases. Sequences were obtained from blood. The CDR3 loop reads CASSLTGQGAIGYTF. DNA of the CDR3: TGTGCCAGCAGTCTTACGGGACAGGGGGCTATCGGCTACACCTTC.